These T cell receptor beta chains were read from a single sample in a study of T cell repertoires in cytomegalovirus infection. TCRdb passed the reads through MiXCR, listing each CDR3 protein once. The sample records about 320,000 distinct CDR3 sequences, 9% to 9.5% being singletons. The sequenced sample consisted of PBMCs. The receptors derive from a human donor in good health (CMV status not recorded). Some clones in this sample may be carry-over from other donors' samples. CDR3s include the opening cysteine and the closing phenylalanine or tryptophan. A D gene is named only where the DNA matches it firmly. Not all rows give a size; the values are once, few, many and, for expanded clones, a class.

V	length	D	J	size	DNA	CDR3
TRBV4-2	15	NA	TRBJ2-1	many	TGTGCCAGCAGCCAAGAGACCGGAAAATACAATGAGCAGTTCTTC	CASSQETGKYNEQFF
TRBV6-5	15	NA	TRBJ2-5	few	TGTGCCAGCAGACCTCTCAGTGTCCCGGTGTTATCCCAGTACTTC	CASRPLSVPVLSQYF
TRBV6-1	17	TRBD2	TRBJ2-1	NA	TGTGCCAGCTGCCCCTCAGGTAGCGGGGGGGCCGTCAATGAGCAGTTCTTC	CASCPSGSGGAVNEQFF
TRBV7-2	16	TRBD2	TRBJ2-3	many	TGTGCCAGCAGCTTTGGACTAGCGGGGGCCACAGATACGCAGTATTTT	CASSFGLAGATDTQYF
TRBV7-8	15	NA	TRBJ2-7	few	TGTGCCAGCAGACGAGGGGCTAGCGTCTCCTACGAGCAGTACTTC	CASRRGASVSYEQYF
TRBV2	13	NA	TRBJ2-7	many	TGTGCCAGCAGTACCGACAGGGGAGGGGAGCAGTACTTC	CASSTDRGGEQYF
TRBV7-2	14	NA	TRBJ2-7	many	TGTGCCAGCAGCCGGACTTTAGCTTCCTACGAGCAGTACTTC	CASSRTLASYEQYF
TRBV20-1	15	NA	TRBJ1-5	NA	TGCAGTGCTCGATTCCCCGGGGCCTCAATACGGCCCCAGCATTTT	CSARFPGASIRPQHF
TRBV12-3/TRBV12-4	16	NA	TRBJ1-5	NA	TGTGCCAGCAGTTTAAGGTCAGGGGTACGCAGTCAGCCCCAGCATTTT	CASSLRSGVRSQPQHF
TRBV12-3/TRBV12-4	15	NA	TRBJ1-3	few	TGTGCCAGCAGCCTAGACAGAATAGGAATAAACACCATATATTTT	CASSLDRIGINTIYF
TRBV7-8	17	NA	TRBJ1-5	many	TGTGCCAGCAGCTTAGGGGGGTGGGAGATGAGCAATCAGCCCCAGCATTTT	CASSLGGWEMSNQPQHF
TRBV28	13	NA	TRBJ2-5	few	TGTGCCAGCAGTTTACCCCCCGGGGAGACCCAGTACTTC	CASSLPPGETQYF
TRBV4-2	15	TRBD2	TRBJ2-3	few	TGTGCCAGCAGCCAAGAACCAGCGGGAGCAGATACGCAGTATTTT	CASSQEPAGADTQYF
TRBV11-2	16	TRBD1	TRBJ2-3	many	TGTGCCAGCAGCTTCCCTGGACAGGCCAACACAGATACGCAGTATTTT	CASSFPGQANTDTQYF
TRBV28	13	NA	TRBJ1-5	many	TGTGCCAGCAACTTGGGGGGGGTTCAGCCCCAGCATTTT	CASNLGGVQPQHF
TRBV6-6	14	NA	TRBJ1-5	NA	TGTGCCAGCAGTTACGTCAATAGCAATCAGCCCCAGCATTTT	CASSYVNSNQPQHF
TRBV12-3/TRBV12-4	15	TRBD1	TRBJ2-3	NA	TGTGCCAGCAGAAGGGGGACAGTCCTCACAGATACGCAGTATTTT	CASRRGTVLTDTQYF
TRBV7-2	13	NA	TRBJ2-1	many	TGTGCCAGCAGCTTGGGGAGGTCCAATGAGCAGTTCTTC	CASSLGRSNEQFF
TRBV7-4	15	NA	TRBJ1-4	NA	TGTGCCAGCAGCTTCGCAACGCTCGGAGGGGAAAAACTGTTTTTT	CASSFATLGGEKLFF
TRBV12-3/TRBV12-4	19	TRBD1	TRBJ2-7	few	TGTGCCAGCAGTACAGCCGACAGGGTTTGGGACCCGAGGGTCTACGAGCAGTACTTC	CASSTADRVWDPRVYEQYF
TRBV5-4	13	NA	TRBJ2-1	NA	TGTGCCAGCAGCTTGAAACGGGACAATGAGCAGTTCTTC	CASSLKRDNEQFF
TRBV20-1	18	TRBD2	TRBJ2-7	few	TGCAGTGCTAGATCATGGACTAGCGGGACTTTTTTCTCCTACGAGCAGTACTTC	CSARSWTSGTFFSYEQYF
TRBV9	13	NA	TRBJ1-2	few	TGTGCCAGCAGTGGCGACAGAACCTATGGCTACACCTTC	CASSGDRTYGYTF
TRBV20-1	11	NA	TRBJ1-1	many	TGCAGTGCTCTACTAGCAGGCAAAGCTTTCTTT	CSALLAGKAFF
TRBV5-6	13	NA	TRBJ1-2	many	TGTGCCAGCAGCAGGGACGGGAACTATGGCTACACCTTC	CASSRDGNYGYTF
TRBV28	16	TRBD1	TRBJ2-7	many	TGTGCCAGCAGTCCACCGGGACAGGGGGCCTCCTACGAGCAGTACTTC	CASSPPGQGASYEQYF
TRBV7-2	13	NA	TRBJ1-6	many	TGTGCCAGTTTAGGGGGCTATAATTCACCCCTCCACTTT	CASLGGYNSPLHF
TRBV7-2	16	NA	TRBJ2-1	few	TGTGCCAGCAGATTGGAGGCGCTAGCGCCCTACAATGAGCAGTTCTTC	CASRLEALAPYNEQFF
TRBV7-8	16	NA	TRBJ1-3	many	TGTGCCAGCAGCTTTCGACAGAAGATCTCTGGAAACACCATATATTTT	CASSFRQKISGNTIYF
TRBV29-1	12	NA	TRBJ2-7	many	TGCAGCGTTGTCGAGGGGACCTACGAGCAGTACTTC	CSVVEGTYEQYF
TRBV7-2	14	NA	TRBJ1-1	many	TGTGCCAGCAGCCCCATTGCCTTCGGAACTGAAGCTTTCTTT	CASSPIAFGTEAFF
TRBV18	18	NA	TRBJ2-2	NA	TGTGCCAGCTCACCACAAATGCTCGGCAGGGACGCCATCGGCGAGCTGTTTTTT	CASSPQMLGRDAIGELFF
TRBV28	16	TRBD2	TRBJ2-7	NA	TGTGCCAGCAGTTTACCCACTAGCGGGAGGGGCTACGAGCAGTACTTC	CASSLPTSGRGYEQYF
TRBV7-2	13	NA	TRBJ2-7	many	TGTGCCAGTGCCTACAGCTCCTCCTACGAGCAGTACTTC	CASAYSSSYEQYF
TRBV20-1	11	TRBD2	TRBJ2-7	NA	TGCAGTGAGGGGACTACGGGTGAGCAGTACTTC	CSEGTTGEQYF
TRBV4-2	15	NA	TRBJ1-2	NA	TGTGCCAGCAGCCAAGGGGGGGGGGGACCGCGAGGCTACACCTTC	CASSQGGGGPRGYTF
TRBV7-2	13	TRBD1	TRBJ1-5	NA	TGTGCCAGCAGTCGGGACAGTTCGTGGCCCCAGCATTTT	CASSRDSSWPQHF
TRBV27	13	TRBD1	TRBJ2-7	many	TGTGCCAGCAGGTGGGACAGGGGGCACGAGCAGTACTTC	CASRWDRGHEQYF
TRBV20-1	13	TRBD1	TRBJ1-5	many	TGCAGTGTACGGCAGGGGGCAAGTCAGCCCCAGCATTTT	CSVRQGASQPQHF
TRBV6-8	12	NA	TRBJ1-1	few	TGTGCCAGTGGAAGACGAAACACTGAAGCTTTCTTT	CASGRRNTEAFF
TRBV20-1	14	NA	TRBJ1-5	NA	TGCAGTGTCGGGGCCCGACTGCTCAATCAGCCCCAGCATTTT	CSVGARLLNQPQHF
TRBV9	14	NA	TRBJ1-5	few	TGTGCCAGCAGCGTAGGAGATAGCAATCAGCCCCAGCATTTT	CASSVGDSNQPQHF
TRBV7-9	14	NA	TRBJ2-1	NA	TGTGCCACCCGGTATCAGGGGGGACAAAATGAGCAGTTCTTC	CATRYQGGQNEQFF
TRBV28	17	TRBD2	TRBJ2-7	few	TGTGCCAGCAGTTGGTTCTCGGGGAGGGGACCCCCCTACGAGCAGTACTTC	CASSWFSGRGPPYEQYF
TRBV29-1	15	TRBD1	TRBJ2-7	many	TGCAGCGTTGAAGCCTCCGGGACAGGGCGCTACGAGCAGTACTTC	CSVEASGTGRYEQYF
TRBV7-2	13	NA	TRBJ1-2	many	TGTGCCAGCAGCTCATCCGGGGTCTATGGCTACACCTTC	CASSSSGVYGYTF
TRBV18	13	NA	TRBJ2-7	NA	TGTGCCAGCTCACGGGACTCCCAATACGAGCAGTACTTC	CASSRDSQYEQYF
TRBV11-3	16	TRBD1	TRBJ2-1	many	TGTGCCAGCAGCTCAACGTGGGACAGGGGGGACAATGAGCAGTTCTTC	CASSSTWDRGDNEQFF